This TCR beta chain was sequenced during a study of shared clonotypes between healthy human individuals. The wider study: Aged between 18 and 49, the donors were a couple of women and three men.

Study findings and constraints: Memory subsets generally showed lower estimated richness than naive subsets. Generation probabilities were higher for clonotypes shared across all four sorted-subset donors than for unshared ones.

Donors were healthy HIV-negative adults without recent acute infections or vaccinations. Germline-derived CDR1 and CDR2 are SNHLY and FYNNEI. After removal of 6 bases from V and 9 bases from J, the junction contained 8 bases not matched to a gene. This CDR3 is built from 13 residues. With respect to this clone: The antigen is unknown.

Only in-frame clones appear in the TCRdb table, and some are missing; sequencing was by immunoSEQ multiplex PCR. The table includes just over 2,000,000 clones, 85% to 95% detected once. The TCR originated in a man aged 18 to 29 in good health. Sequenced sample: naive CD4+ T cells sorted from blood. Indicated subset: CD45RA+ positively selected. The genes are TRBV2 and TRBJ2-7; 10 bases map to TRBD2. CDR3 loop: CASRSGTSVGQYF. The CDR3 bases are TGTGCCAGCAGGTCCGGGACTAGCGTGGGGCAGTACTTC.